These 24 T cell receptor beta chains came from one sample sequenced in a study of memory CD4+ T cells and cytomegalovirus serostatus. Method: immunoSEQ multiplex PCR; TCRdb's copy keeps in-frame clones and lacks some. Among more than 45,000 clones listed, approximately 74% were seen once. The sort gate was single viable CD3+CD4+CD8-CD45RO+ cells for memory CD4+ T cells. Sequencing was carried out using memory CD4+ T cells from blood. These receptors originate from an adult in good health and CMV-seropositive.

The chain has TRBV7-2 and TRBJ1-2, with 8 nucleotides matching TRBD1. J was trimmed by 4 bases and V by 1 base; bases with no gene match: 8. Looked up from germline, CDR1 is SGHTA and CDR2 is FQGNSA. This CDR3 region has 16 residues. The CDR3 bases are TGTGCCAGCAGCTTAGGAGGACAGGGTGGGATCTATGGCTACACCTTC. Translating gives CASSLGGQGGIYGYTF.

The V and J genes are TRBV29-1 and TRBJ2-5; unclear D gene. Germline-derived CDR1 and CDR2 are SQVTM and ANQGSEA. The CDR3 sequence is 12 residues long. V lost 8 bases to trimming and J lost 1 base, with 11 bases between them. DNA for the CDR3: TGCAGCACGGACGGATCCCAAGAGACCCAGTACTTC. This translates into CSTDGSQETQYF.

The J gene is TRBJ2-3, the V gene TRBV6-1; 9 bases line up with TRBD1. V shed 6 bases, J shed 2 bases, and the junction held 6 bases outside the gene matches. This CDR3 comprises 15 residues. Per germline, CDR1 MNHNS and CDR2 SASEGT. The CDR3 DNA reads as TGTGCCAGCAGGCGACAGGGGGAAGCCACAGATACGCAGTATTTT. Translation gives CASRRQGEATDTQYF.

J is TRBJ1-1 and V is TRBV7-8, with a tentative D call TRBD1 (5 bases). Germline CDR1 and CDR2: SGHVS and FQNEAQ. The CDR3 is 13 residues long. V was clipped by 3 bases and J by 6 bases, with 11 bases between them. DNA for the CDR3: TGTGCCAGCAGCTTTGCAGGGTTCCCTGAAGCTTTCTTT. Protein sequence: CASSFAGFPEAFF.

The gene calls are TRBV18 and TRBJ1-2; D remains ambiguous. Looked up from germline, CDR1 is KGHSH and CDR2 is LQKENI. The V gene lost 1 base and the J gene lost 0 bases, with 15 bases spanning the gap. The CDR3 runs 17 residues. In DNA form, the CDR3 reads TGTGCCAGCTCACCACTCTTTAGACAAGGGACTAACTATGGCTACACCTTC. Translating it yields CASSPLFRQGTNYGYTF.

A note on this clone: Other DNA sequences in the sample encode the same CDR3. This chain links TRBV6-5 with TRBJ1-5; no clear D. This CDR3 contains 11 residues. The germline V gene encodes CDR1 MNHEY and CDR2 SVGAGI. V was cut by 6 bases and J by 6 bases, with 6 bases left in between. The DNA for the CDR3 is TGTGCCAGCAGCCCAGGTCAGCCCCAGCATTTT. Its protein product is CASSPGQPQHF.

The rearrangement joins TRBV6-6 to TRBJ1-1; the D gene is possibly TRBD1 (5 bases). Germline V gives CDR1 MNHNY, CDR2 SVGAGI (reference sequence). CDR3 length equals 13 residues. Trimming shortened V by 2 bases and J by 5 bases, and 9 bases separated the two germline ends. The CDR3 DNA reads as TGTGCCAGCAGTTACCGCGGGGGGACTGAAGCTTTCTTT. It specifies CASSYRGGTEAFF.

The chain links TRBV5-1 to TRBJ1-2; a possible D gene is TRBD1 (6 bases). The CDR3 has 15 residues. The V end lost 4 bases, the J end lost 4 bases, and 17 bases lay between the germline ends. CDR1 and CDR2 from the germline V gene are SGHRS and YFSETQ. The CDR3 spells CASSLEQGRIYGYTF. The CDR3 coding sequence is TGCGCCAGCAGCCTAGAACAGGGAAGGATCTATGGCTACACCTTC.

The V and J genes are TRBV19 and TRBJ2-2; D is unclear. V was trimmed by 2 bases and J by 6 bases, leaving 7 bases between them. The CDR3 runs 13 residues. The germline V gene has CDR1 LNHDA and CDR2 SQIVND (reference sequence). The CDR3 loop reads CASSIKGAGELFF. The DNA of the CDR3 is TGTGCCAGTAGTATAAAGGGCGCCGGGGAGCTGTTTTTT.

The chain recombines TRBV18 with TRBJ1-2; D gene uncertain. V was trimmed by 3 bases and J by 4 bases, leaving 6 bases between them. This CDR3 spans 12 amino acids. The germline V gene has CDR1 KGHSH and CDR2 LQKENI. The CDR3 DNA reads TGTGCCAGCTCACCGGAGCTCTATGGCTACACCTTC. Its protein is CASSPELYGYTF. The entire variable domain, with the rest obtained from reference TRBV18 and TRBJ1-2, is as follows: NAGVMQNPRHLVRRRGQEARLRCSPMKGHSHVYWYRQLPEEGLKFMVYLQKENIIDESGMPKERFSAEFPKEGPSILRIQQVVRGDSAAYFCASSPELYGYTFGSGTRLTVV.

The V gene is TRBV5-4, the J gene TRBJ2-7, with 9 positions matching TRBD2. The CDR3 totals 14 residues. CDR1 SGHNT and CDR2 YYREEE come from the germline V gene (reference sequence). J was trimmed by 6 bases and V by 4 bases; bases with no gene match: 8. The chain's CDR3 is CASSPRVSGGEQYF. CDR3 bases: TGTGCCAGCAGCCCACGGGTTAGCGGGGGCGAGCAGTACTTC.

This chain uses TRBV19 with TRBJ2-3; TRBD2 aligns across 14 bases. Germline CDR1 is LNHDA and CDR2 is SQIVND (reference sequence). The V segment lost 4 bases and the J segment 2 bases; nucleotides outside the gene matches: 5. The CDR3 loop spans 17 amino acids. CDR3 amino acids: CASSTGLAGALTDTQYF. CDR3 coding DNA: TGTGCCAGTAGTACGGGACTAGCGGGGGCCCTCACAGATACGCAGTATTTT. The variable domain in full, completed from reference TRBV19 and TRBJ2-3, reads DGGITQSPKYLFRKEGQNVTLSCEQNLNHDAMYWYRQDPGQGLRLIYYSQIVNDFQKGDIAEGYSVSREKKESFPLTVTSAQKNPTAFYLCASSTGLAGALTDTQYFGPGTRLTVL.

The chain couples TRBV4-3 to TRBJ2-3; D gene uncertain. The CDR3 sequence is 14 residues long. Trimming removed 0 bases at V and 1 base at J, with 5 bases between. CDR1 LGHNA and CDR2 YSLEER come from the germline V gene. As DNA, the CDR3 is TGCGCCAGCAGCCAAGATTTGGGCACAGATACGCAGTATTTT. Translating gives CASSQDLGTDTQYF.

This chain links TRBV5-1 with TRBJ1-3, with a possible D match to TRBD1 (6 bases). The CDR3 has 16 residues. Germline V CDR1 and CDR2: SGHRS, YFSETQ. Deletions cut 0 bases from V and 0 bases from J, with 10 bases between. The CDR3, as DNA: TGCGCCAGCAGCTTGGGACAGGCCTTCTCTGGAAACACCATATATTTT. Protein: CASSLGQAFSGNTIYF.

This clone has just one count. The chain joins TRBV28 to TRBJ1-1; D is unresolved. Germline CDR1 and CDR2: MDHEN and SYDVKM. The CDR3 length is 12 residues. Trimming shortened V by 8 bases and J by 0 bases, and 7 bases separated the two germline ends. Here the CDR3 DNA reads TGTGCCAGCCAGACCATGAACACTGAAGCTTTCTTT. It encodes CASQTMNTEAFF.

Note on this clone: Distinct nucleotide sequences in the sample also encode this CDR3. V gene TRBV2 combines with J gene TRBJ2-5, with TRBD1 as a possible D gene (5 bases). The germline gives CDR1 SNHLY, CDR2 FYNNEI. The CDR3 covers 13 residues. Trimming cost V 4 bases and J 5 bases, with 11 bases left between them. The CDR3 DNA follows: TGTGCCAGCAGTGTAAGCAGACAGGAGACCCAGTACTTC. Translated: CASSVSRQETQYF.

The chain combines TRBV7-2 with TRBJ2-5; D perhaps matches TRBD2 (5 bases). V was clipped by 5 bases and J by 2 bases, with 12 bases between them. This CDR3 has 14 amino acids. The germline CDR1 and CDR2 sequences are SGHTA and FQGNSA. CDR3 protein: CASSPGLLQETQYF. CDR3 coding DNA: TGTGCCAGCAGCCCTGGACTGCTTCAAGAGACCCAGTACTTC.

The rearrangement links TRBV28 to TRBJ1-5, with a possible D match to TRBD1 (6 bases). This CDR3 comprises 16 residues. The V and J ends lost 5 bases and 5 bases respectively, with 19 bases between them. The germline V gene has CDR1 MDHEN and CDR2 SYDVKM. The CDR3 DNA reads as TGTGCCAGCAGTGATGACCTCGGGGGGCATGATCAGCCCCAGCATTTT. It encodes CASSDDLGGHDQPQHF.

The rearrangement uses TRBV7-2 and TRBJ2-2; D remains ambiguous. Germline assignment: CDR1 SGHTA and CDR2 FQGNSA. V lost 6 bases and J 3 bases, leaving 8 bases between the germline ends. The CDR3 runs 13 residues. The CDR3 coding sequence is TGTGCCAGCAGTATTTGGTACACCGGGGAGCTGTTTTTT. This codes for CASSIWYTGELFF.

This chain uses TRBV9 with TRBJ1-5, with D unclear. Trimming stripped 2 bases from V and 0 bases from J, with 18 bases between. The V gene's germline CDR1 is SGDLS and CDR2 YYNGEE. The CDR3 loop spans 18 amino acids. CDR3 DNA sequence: TGTGCCAGCAGCGTGACCCCTAGTGGAGGCCCTAGCAATCAGCCCCAGCATTTT. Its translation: CASSVTPSGGPSNQPQHF.

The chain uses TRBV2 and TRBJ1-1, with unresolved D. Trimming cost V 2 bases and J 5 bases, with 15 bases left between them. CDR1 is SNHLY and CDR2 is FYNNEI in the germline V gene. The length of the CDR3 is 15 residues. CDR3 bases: TGTGCCAGCAGTGAAACGAACGTGGGATGGACTGAAGCTTTCTTT. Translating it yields CASSETNVGWTEAFF.

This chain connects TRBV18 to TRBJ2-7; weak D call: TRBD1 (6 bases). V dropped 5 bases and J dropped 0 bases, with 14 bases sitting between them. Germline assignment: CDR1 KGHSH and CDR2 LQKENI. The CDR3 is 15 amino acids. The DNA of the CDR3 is TGTGCCAGCTCAACAGGGACCCTAAACTCCTACGAGCAGTACTTC. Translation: CASSTGTLNSYEQYF.

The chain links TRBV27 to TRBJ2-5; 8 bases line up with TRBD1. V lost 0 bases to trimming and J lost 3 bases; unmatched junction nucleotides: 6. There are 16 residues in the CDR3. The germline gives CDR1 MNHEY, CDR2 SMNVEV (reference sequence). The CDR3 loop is CASSLSLGQGEETQYF. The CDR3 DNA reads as TGTGCCAGCAGTTTATCGCTAGGACAGGGTGAAGAGACCCAGTACTTC.

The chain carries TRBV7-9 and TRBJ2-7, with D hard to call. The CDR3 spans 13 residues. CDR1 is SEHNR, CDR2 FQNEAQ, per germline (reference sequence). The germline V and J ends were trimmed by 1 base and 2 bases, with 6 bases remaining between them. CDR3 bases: TGTGCCAGCAGCTTAGACTTGACCTACGAGCAGTACTTC. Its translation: CASSLDLTYEQYF.